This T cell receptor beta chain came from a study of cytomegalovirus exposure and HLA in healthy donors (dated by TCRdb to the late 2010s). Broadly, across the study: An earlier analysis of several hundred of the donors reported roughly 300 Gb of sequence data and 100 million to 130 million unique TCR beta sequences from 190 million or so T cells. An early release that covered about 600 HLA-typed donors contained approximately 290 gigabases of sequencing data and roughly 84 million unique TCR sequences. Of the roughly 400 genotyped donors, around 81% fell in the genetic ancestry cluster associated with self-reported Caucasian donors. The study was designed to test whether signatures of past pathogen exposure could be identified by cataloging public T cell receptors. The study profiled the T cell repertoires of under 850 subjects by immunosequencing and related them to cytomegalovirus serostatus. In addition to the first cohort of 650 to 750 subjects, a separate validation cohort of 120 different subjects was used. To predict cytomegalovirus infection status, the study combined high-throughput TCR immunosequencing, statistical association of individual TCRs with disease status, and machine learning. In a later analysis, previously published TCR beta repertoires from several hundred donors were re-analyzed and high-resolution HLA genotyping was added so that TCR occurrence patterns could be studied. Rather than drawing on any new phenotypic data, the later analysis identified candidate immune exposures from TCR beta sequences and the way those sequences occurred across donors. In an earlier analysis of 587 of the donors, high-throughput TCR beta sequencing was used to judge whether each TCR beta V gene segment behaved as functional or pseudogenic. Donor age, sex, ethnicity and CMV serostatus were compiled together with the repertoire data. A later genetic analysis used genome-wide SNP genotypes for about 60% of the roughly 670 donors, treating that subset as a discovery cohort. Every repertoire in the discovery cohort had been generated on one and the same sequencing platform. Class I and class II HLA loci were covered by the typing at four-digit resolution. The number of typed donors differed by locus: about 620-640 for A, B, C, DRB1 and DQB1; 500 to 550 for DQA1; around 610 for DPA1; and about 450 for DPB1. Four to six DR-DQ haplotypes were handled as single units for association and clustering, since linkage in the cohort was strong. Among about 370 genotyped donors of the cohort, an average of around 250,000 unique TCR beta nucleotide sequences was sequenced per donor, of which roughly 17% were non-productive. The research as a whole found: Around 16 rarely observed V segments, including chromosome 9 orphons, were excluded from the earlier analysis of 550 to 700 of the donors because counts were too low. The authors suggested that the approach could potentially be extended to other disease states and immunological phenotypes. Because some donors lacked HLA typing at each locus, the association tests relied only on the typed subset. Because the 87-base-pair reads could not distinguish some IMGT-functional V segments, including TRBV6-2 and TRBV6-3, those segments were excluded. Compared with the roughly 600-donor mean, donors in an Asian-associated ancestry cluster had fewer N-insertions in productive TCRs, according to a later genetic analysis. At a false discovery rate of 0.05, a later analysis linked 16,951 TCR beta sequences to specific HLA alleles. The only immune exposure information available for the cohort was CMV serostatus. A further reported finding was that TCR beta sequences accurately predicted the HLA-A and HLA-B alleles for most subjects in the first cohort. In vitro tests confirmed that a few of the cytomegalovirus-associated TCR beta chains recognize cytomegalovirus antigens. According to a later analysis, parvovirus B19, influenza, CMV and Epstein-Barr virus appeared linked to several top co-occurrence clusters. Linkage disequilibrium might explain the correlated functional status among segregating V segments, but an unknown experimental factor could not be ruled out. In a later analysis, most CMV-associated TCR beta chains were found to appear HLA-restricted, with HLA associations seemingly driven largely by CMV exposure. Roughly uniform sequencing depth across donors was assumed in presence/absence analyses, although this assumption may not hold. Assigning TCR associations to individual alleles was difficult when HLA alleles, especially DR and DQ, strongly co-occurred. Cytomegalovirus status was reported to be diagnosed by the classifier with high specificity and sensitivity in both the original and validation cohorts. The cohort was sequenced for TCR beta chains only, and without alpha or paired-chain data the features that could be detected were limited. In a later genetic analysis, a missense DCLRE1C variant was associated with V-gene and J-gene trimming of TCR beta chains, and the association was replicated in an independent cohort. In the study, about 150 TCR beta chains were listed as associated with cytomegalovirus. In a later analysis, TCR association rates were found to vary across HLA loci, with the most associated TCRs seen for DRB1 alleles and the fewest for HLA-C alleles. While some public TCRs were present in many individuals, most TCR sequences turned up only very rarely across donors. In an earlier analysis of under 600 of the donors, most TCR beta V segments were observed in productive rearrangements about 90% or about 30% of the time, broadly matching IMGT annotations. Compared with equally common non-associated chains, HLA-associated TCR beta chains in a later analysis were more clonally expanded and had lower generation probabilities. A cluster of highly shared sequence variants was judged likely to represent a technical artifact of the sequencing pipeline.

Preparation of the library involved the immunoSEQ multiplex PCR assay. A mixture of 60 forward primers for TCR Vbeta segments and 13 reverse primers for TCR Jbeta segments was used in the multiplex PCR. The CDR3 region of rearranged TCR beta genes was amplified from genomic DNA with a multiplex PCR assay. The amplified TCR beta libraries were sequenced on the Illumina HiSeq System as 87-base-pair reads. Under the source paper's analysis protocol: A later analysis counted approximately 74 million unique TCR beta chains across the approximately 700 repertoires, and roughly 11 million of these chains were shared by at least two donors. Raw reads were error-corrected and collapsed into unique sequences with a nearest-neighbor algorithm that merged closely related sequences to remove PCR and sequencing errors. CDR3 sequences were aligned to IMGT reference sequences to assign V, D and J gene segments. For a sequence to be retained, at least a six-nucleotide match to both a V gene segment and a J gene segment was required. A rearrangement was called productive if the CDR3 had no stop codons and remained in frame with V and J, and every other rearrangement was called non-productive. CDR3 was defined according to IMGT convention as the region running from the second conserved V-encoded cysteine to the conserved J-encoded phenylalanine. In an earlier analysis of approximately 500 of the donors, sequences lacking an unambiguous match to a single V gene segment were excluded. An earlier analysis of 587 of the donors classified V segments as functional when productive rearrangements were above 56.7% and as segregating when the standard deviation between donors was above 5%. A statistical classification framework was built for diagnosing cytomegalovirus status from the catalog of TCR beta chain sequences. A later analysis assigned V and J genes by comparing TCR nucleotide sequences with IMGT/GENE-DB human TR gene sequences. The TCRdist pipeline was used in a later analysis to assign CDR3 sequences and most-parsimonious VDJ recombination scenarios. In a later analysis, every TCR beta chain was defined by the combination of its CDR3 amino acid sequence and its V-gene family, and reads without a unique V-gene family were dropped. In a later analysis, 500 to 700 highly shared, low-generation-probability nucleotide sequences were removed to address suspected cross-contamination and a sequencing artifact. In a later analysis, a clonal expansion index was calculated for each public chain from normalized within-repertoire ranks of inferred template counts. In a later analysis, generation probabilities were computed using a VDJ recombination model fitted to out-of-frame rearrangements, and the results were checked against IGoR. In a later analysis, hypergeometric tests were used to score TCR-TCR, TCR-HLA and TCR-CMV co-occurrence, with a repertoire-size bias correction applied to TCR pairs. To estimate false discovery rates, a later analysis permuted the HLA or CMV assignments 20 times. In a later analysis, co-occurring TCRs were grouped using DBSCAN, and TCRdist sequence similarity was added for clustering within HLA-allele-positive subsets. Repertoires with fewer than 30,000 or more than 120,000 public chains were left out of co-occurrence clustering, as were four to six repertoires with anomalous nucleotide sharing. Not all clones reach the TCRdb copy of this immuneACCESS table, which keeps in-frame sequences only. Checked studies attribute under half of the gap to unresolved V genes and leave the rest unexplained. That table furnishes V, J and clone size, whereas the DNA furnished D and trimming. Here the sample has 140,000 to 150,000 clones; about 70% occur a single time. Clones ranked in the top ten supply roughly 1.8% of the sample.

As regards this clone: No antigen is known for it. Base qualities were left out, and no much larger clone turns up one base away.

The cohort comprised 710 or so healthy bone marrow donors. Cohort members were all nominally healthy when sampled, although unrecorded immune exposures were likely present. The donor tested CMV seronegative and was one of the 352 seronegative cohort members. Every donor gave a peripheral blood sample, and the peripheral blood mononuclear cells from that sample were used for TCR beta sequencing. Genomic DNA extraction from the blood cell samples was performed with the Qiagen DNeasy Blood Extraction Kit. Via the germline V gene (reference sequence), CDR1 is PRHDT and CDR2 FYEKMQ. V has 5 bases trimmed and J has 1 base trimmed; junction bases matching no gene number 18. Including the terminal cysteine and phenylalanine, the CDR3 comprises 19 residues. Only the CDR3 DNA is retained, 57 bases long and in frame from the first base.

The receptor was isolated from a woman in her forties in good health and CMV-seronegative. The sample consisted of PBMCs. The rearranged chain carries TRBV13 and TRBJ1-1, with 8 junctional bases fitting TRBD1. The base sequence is TGTGCCAGCAGCGCGAGATTGGGACGCACAGGGGGAAGGAACACTGAAGCTTTCTTT. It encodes CASSARLGRTGGRNTEAFF.